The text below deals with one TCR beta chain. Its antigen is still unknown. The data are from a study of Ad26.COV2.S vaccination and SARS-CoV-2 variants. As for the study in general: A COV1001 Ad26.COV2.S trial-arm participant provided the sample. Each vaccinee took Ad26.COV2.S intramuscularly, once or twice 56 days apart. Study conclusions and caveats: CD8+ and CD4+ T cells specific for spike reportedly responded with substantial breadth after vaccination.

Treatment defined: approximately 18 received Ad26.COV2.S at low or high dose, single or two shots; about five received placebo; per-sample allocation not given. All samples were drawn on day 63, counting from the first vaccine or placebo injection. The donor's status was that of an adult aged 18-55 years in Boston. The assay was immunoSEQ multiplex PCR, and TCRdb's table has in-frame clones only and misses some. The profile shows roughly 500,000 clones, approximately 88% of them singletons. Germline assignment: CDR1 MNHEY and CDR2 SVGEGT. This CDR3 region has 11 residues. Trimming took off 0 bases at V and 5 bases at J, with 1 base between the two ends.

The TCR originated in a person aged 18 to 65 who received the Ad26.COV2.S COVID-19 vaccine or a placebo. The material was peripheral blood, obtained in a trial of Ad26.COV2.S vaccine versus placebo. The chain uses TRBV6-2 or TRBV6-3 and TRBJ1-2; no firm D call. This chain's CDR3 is CASSYSYGYTF. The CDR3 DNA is TGTGCCAGCAGTTACTCATATGGCTACACCTTC.